The T cell receptor (beta chain) under discussion was sequenced for a study of blood T cell repertoires in COVID-19. The wider study: The samples span acute and convalescent COVID-19 from the United States, Italy and Spain.

The CDR3 contains 12 residues. CDR1 and CDR2 from the germline V gene are MNHEY and SVGEGT. V gave up 5 bases and J gave up 4 bases, with 8 bases separating them. Method: immunoSEQ multiplex PCR; TCRdb's copy keeps in-frame clones and lacks some. The data show about 160,000 clones, approximately 91% seen once. The sample consisted of peripheral blood. The source of this sequence is a man aged 45-65 years with acute or convalescent COVID-19. This chain links TRBV6-2 or TRBV6-3 with TRBJ2-5; D gene uncertain. This CDR3 reads CASSDIGETQYF. In DNA, the CDR3 is TGTGCCAGCAGTGACATCGGAGAGACCCAGTACTTC.